The 2 T cell receptor beta chains below all came from one sample that was sequenced in a study of OX40 agonist ivuxolimab in advanced cancers. Sequencing used immunoSEQ multiplex PCR; TCRdb keeps in-frame clones, though not all of them. The sample shows approximately 49,000 clones, approximately 83% of them seen only once. The sequencing here drew on CD4+ or CD8+ T cells sorted from blood, taken in a trial of the OX40 agonist ivuxolimab. The receptors come from an adult with an advanced solid tumor such as melanoma, head and neck, liver or kidney cancer.

The rearrangement joins TRBV5-1 to TRBJ2-7; a weak D match, TRBD1 (5 bases). The CDR3 has 14 amino acids. The V gene's germline CDR1 is SGHRS and CDR2 YFSETQ. With 1 base removed from V and 4 bases from J, the gap between germline ends came to 12 bases. CDR3 nucleotide sequence: TGCGCCAGCAGCTTGATCCCAGGGAAGTACGAGCAGTACTTC. Protein sequence: CASSLIPGKYEQYF.

This chain links TRBV5-8 with TRBJ2-7; 13 bases are a match to TRBD2. Germline CDR1 SGHTS, CDR2 YDEGEE. This CDR3 is 17 amino acids long. The V segment lost 2 bases and the J segment 3 bases; nucleotides outside the gene matches: 8. The CDR3, as DNA: TGTGCCAGCAGCTTTACCAGGACTAGCGGGGGTTTCTACGAGCAGTACTTC. It encodes CASSFTRTSGGFYEQYF.